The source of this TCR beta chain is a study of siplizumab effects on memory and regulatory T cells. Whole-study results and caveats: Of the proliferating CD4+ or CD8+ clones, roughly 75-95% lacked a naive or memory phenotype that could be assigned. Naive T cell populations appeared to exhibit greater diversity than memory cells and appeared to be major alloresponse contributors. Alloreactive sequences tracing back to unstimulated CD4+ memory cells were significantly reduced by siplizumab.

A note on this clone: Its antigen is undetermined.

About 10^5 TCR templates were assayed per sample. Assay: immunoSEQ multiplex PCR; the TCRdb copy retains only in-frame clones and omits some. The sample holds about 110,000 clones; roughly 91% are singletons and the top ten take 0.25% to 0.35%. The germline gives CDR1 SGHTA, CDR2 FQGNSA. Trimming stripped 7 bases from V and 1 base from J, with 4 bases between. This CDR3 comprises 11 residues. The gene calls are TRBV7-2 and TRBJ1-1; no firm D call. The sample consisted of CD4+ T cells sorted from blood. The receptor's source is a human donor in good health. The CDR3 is CASIENTEAFF. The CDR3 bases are TGTGCCAGCATCGAGAACACTGAAGCTTTCTTT.